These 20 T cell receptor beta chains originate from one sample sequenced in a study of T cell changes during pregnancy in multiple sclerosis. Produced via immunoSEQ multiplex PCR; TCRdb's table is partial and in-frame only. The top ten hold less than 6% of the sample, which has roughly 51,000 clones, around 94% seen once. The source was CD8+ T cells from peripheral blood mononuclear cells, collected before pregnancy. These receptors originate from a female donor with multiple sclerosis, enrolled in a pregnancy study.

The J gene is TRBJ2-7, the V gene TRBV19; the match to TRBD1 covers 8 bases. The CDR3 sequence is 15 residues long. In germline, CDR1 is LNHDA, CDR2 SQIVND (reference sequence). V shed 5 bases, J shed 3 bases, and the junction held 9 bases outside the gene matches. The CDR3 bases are TGTGCCAGTAGTTGGCCGGGACAGGCTTTCTACGAGCAGTACTTC. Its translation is CASSWPGQAFYEQYF.

Written as DNA, the CDR3 is TGTGCCAGTAGTATAGATCTAACTAGCGGGAGACATGAGCAGTTCTTC. This sequence encodes CASSIDLTSGRHEQFF. The chain is built from TRBV19 and TRBJ2-1, with 11 bases lining up with TRBD2. Germline assignment: CDR1 LNHDA and CDR2 SQIVND (reference sequence). Trimming took 0 bases from V and 8 from J; bases not matched to a gene: 6. The CDR3 runs 16 residues.

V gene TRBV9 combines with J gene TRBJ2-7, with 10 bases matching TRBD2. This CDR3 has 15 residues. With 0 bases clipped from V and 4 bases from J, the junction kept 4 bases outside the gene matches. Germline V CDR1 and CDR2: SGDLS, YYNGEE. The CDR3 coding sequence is TGTGCCAGCAGCGTAGGAGTAGCGGGAGGATACGAGCAGTACTTC. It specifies CASSVGVAGGYEQYF.

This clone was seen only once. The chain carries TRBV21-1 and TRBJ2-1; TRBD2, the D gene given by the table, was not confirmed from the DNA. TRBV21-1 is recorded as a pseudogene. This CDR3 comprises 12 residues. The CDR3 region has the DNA TGTGCCAGCAGCAAGCGGGCCGTTGAGCAGTTCTTC. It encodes CASSKRAVEQFF.

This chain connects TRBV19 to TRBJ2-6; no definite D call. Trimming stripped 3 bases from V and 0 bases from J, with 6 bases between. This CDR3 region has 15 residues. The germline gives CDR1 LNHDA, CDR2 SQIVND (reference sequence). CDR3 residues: CASSISVSGANVLTF. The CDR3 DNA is TGTGCCAGTAGTATCTCAGTCTCTGGGGCCAACGTCCTGACTTTC.

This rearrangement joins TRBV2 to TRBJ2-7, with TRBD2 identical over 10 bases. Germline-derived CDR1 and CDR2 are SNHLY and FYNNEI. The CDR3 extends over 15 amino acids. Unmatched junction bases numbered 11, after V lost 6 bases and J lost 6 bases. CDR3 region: CASRPLAGGPVEQYF. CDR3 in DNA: TGTGCCAGCAGACCTTTAGCGGGAGGCCCCGTCGAGCAGTACTTC.

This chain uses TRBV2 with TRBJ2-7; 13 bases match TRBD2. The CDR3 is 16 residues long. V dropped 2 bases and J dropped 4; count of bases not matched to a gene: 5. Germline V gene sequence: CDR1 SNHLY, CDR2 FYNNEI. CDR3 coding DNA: TGTGCCAGCAGTGAAAGGACTAGCGGGAGTGTATACGAGCAGTACTTC. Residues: CASSERTSGSVYEQYF. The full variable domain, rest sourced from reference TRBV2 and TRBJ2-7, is EPEVTQTPSHQVTQMGQEVILRCVPISNHLYFYWYRQILGQKVEFLVSFYNNEISEKSEIFDDQFSVERPDGSNFTLKIRSTKLEDSAMYFCASSERTSGSVYEQYFGPGTRLTVT.

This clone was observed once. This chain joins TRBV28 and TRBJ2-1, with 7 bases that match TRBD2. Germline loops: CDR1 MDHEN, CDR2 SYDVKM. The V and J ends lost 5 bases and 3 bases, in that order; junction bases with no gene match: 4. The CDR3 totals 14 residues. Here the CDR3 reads CASSRGGSYNEQFF. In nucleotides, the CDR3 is TGTGCCAGCAGTCGGGGCGGGAGCTACAATGAGCAGTTCTTC.

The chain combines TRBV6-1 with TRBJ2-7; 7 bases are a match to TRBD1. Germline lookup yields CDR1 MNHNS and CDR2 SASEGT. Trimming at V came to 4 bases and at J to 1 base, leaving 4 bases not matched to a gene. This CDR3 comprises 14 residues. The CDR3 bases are TGTGCCAGCAGTGTGCAGGGGGTATCCTACGAGCAGTACTTC. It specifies CASSVQGVSYEQYF.

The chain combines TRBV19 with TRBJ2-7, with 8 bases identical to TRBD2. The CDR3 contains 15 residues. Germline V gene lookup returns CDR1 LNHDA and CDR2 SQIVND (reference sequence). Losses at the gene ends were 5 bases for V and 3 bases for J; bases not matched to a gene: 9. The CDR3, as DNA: TGTGCCAGTAGTTATGCGGGAGGACCCGTCTACGAGCAGTACTTC. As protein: CASSYAGGPVYEQYF.

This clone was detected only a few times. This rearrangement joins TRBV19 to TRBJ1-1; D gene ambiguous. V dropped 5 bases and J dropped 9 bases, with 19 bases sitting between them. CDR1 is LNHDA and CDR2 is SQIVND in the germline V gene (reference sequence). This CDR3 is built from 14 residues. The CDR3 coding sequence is TGTGCCAGTAGTGAGAGAAACGGGTTTCCGAAAGCTTTCTTT. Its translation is CASSERNGFPKAFF.

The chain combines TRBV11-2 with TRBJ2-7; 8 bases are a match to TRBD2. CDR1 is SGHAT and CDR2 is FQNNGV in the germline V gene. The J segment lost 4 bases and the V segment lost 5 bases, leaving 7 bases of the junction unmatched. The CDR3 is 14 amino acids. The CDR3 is CASSPTGGAYEQYF. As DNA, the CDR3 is TGTGCCAGCAGCCCCACGGGAGGGGCTTACGAGCAGTACTTC.

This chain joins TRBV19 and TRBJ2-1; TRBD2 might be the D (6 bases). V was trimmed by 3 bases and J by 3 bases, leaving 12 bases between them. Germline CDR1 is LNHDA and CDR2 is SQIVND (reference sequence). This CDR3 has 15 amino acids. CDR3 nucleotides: TGTGCCAGTAGTATTGTACGGGGGATCTACAATGAGCAGTTCTTC. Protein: CASSIVRGIYNEQFF.

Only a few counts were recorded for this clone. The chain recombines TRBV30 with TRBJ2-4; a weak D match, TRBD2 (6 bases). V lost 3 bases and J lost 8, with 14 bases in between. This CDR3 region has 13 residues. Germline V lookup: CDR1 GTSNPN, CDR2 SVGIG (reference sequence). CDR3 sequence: CAWRAATGDIQYF. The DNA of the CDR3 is TGTGCCTGGAGGGCCGCCACGGGAGACATTCAGTACTTC. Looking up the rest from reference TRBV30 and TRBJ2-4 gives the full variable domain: SQTIHQWPATLVQPVGSPLSLECTVEGTSNPNLYWYRQAAGRGLQLLFYSVGIGQISSEVPQNLSASRPQDRQFILSSKKLLLSDSGFYLCAWRAATGDIQYFGAGTRLSVL.

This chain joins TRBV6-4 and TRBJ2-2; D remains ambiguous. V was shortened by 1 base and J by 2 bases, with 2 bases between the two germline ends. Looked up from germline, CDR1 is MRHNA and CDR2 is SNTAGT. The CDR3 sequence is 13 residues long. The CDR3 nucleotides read TGTGCCAGCAGTGACTTAAACACCGGGGAGCTGTTTTTT. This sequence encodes CASSDLNTGELFF.

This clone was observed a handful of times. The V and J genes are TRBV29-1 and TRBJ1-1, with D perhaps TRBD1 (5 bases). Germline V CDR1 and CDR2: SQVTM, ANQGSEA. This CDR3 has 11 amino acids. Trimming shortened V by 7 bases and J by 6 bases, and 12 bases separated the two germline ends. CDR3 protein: CSGQGGPEAFF. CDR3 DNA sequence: TGCAGCGGTCAGGGAGGCCCTGAAGCTTTCTTT.

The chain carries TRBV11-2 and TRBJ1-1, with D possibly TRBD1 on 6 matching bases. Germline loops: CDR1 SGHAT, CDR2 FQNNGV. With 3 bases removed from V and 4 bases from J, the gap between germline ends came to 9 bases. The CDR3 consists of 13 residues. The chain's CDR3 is CASSLGAGTEAFF. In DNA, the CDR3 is TGTGCCAGCAGCTTGGGGGCGGGCACTGAAGCTTTCTTT.

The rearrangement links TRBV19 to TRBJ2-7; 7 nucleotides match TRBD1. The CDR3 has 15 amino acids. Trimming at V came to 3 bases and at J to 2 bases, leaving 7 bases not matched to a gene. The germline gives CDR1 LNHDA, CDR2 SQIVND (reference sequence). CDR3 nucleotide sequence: TGTGCCAGTAGTATCGGGTCGGGACAGCCCTACGAGCAGTACTTC. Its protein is CASSIGSGQPYEQYF.

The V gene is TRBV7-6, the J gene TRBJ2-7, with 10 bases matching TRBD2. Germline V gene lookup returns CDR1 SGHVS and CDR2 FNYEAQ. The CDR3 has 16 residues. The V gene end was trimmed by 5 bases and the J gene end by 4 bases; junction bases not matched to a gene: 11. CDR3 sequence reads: CASSPHLSGRRYEQYF. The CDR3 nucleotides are TGTGCCAGCAGCCCCCACCTTAGCGGGAGGAGGTACGAGCAGTACTTC.

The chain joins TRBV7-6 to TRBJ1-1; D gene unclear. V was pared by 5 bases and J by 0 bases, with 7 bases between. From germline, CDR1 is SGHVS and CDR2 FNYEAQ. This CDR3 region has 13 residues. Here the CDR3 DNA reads TGTGCCAGCAGCGGCCTTATGAACACTGAAGCTTTCTTT. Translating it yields CASSGLMNTEAFF.